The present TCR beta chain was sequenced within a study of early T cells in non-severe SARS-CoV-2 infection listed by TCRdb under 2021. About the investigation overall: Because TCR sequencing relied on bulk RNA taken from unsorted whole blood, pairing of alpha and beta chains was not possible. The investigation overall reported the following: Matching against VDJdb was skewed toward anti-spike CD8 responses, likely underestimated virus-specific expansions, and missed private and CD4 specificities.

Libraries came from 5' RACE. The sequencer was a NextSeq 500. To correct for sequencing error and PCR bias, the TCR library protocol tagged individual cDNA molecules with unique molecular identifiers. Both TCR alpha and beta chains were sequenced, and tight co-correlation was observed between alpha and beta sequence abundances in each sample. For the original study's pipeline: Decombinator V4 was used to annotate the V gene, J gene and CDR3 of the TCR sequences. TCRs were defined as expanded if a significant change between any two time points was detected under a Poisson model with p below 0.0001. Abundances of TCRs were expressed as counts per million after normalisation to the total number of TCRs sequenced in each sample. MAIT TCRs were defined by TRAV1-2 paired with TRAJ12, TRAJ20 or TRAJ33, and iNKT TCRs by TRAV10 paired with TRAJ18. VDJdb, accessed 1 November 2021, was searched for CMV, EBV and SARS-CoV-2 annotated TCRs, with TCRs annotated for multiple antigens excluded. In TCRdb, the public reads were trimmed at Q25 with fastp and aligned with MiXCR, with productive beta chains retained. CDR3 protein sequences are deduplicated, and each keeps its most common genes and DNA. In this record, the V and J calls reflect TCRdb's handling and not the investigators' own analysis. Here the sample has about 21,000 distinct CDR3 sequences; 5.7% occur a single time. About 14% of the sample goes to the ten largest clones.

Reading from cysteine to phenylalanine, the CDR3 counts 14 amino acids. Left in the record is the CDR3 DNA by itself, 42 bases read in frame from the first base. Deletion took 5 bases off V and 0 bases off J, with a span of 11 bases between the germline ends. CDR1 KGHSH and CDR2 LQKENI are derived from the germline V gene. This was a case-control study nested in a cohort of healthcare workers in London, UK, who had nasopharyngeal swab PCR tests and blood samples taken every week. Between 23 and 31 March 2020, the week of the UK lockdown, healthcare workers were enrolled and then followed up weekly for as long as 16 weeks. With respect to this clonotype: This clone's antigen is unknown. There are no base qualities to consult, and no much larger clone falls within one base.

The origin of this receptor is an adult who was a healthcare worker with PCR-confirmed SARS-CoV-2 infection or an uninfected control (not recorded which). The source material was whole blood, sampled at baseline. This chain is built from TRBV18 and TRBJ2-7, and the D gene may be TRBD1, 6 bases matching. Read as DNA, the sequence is TGTGCCAGCTCATCGGACAGAAGCTCCTACGAGCAGTACTTC. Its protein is CASSSDRSSYEQYF.